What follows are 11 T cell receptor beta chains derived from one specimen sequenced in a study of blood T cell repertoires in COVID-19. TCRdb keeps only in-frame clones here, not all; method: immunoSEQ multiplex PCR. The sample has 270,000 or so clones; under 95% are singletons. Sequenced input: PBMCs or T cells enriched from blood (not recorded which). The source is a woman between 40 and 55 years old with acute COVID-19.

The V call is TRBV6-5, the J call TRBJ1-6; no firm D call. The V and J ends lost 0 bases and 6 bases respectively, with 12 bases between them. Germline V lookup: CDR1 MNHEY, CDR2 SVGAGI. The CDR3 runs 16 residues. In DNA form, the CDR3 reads TGTGCCAGCAGTTACTCCCCCGGCGGGCCTAATTCACCCCTCCACTTT. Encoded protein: CASSYSPGGPNSPLHF.

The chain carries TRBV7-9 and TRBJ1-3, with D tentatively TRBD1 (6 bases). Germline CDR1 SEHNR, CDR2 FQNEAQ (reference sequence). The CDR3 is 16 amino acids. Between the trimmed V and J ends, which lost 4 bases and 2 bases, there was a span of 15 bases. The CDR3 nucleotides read TGTGCCAGCAGCTCCCTACCGGGGGGGCCTGGAAACACCATATATTTT. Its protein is CASSSLPGGPGNTIYF.

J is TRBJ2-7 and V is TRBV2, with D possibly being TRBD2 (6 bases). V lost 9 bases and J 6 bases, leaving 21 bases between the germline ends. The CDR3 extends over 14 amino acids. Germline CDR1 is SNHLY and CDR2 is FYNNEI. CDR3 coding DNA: TGTGCCAGTAGGGAAAGGGCCGGAGGGACCGAGCAGTACTTC. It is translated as CASRERAGGTEQYF.

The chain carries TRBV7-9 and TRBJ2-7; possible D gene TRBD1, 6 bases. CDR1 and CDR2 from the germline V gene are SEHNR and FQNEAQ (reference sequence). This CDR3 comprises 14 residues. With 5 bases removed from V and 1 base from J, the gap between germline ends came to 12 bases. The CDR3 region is CASSLDRNSYEQYF. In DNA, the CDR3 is TGTGCCAGCAGCCTTGACAGGAATTCCTACGAGCAGTACTTC.

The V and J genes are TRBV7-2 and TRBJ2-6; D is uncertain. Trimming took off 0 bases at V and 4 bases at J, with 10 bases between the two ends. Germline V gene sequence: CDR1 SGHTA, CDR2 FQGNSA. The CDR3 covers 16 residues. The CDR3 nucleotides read TGTGCCAGCAGCTTAGCGGGCGTTCCCGGGGCCAACGTCCTGACTTTC. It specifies CASSLAGVPGANVLTF.

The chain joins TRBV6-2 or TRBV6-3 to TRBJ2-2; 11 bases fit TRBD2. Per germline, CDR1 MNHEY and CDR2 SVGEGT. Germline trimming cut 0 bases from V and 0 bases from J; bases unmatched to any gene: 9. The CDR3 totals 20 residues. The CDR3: CASSYSISGTSGANTGELFF. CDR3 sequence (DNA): TGTGCCAGCAGTTACTCGATCTCCGGGACTAGCGGAGCGAACACCGGGGAGCTGTTTTTT.

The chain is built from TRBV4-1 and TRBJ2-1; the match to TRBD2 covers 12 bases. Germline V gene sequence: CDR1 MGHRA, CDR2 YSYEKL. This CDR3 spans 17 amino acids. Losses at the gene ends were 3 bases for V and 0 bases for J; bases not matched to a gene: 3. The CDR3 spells CASSHPTSGSSYNEQFF. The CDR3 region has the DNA TGCGCCAGCAGCCACCCGACTAGCGGGAGCTCCTACAATGAGCAGTTCTTC.

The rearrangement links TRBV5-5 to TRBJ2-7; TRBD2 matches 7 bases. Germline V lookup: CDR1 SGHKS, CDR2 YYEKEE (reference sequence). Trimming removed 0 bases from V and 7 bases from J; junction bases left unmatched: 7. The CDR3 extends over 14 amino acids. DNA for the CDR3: TGTGCCAGCAGCTTGGTGCCAGCGGGGCTTGAGCAGTACTTC. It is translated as CASSLVPAGLEQYF.

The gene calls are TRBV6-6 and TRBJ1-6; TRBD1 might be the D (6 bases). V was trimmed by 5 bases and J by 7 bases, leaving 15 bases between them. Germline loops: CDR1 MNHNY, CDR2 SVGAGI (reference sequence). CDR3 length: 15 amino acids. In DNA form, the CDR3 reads TGTGCCAGCAGTCCTCAACTCCAGGGGAATTCACCCCTCCACTTT. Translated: CASSPQLQGNSPLHF.

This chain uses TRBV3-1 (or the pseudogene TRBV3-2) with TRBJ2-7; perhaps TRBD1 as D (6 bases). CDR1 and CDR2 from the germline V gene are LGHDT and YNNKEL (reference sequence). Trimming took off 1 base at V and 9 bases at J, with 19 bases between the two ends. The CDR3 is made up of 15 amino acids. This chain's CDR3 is CASSQGQVGADWQYF. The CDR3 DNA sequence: TGTGCCAGCAGCCAAGGACAGGTGGGGGCAGATTGGCAGTACTTC.

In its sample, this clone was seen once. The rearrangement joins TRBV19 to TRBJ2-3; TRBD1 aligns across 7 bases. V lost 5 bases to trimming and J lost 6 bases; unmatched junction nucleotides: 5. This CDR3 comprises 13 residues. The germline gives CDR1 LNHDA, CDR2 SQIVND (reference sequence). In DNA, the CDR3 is TGTGCCAGTAGTGCGGACAGGCGCGATACGCAGTATTTT. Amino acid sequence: CASSADRRDTQYF.